The 29 T cell receptor beta chains below were found in one sample sequenced in a study of T cell clonotyping in hematopoietic cell transplantation. Sequencing was performed with immunoSEQ multiplex PCR; in TCRdb, only in-frame clones are kept and a portion is missing. The sample holds tens of thousands of clones, roughly 91% seen once. Time point defined: recipient sample about 28 days before transplant, after cytoreduction. Here the sequenced sample was peripheral blood mononuclear cells, taken before stem cell transplant. All receptors come from a man aged 45 to 65 with acute myeloid leukemia. Some clones in this sample may be carry-over from other donors' samples.

This chain links TRBV11-2 with TRBJ1-6; D gene ambiguous. Trimming shortened V by 6 bases and J by 7 bases, and 13 bases separated the two germline ends. The CDR3 runs 14 residues. Germline V gene data show CDR1 as SGHAT and CDR2 as FQNNGV. CDR3 loop: CASRFTGGNSPLHF. CDR3 in DNA: TGTGCCAGCAGATTTACGGGTGGGAATTCACCCCTCCACTTT.

The chain is built from TRBV5-1 and TRBJ2-7; D perhaps matches TRBD1 (6 bases). Trimming removed 4 bases from V and 4 bases from J, with 12 bases in between. The CDR3 loop spans 13 amino acids. CDR1 and CDR2 (germline): SGHRS, YFSETQ. The CDR3 DNA reads TGCGCCAGCAGCGACAAGACAGGTTACGAGCAGTACTTC. It encodes CASSDKTGYEQYF.

The chain carries TRBV27 and TRBJ2-7; no firm D call. V was trimmed by 3 bases and J by 3 bases, leaving 9 bases between them. CDR1 and CDR2 (germline): MNHEY, SMNVEV (reference sequence). This CDR3 comprises 13 residues. This chain's CDR3 is CASSFQLNYEQYF. The CDR3 region has the DNA TGTGCCAGCAGTTTTCAACTGAACTACGAGCAGTACTTC.

This chain uses TRBV5-1 with TRBJ1-4; TRBD1 agrees at 7 bases. The CDR3 covers 17 residues. Trimming took 0 bases from V and 8 from J; bases not matched to a gene: 13. The germline V gene has CDR1 SGHRS and CDR2 YFSETQ. The CDR3 DNA sequence: TGCGCCAGCAGCTTGGGCCCTTACCCGGGACAGACCGAAAAACTGTTTTTT. This gives the protein CASSLGPYPGQTEKLFF. Full variable domain (rest looked up from reference TRBV5-1 and TRBJ1-4): KAGVTQTPRYLIKTRGQQVTLSCSPISGHRSVSWYQQTPGQGLQFLFEYFSETQRNKGNFPGRFSGRQFSNSRSEMNVSTLELGDSALYLCASSLGPYPGQTEKLFFGSGTQLSVL.

The V and J genes are TRBV29-1 and TRBJ2-1; D is undetermined. There are 12 residues in the CDR3. Trimming took 6 bases from V and 6 from J, leaving 12 bases between them. Per germline, CDR1 SQVTM and CDR2 ANQGSEA. This CDR3 reads CSVIGNGNEQFF. The CDR3 DNA sequence: TGCAGCGTGATAGGGAACGGCAATGAGCAGTTCTTC.

The V call is TRBV7-9, the J call TRBJ2-7, with D perhaps being TRBD1 or TRBD2 (5 bases each). The CDR3 runs 12 residues. Per germline, CDR1 SEHNR and CDR2 FQNEAQ (reference sequence). V was clipped by 1 base and J by 9 bases, with 10 bases between them. The CDR3 DNA reads as TGTGCCAGCAGCTTAGGAGGGGTCCGGCAGTACTTC. The encoded protein is CASSLGGVRQYF. The entire variable domain, with the rest obtained from reference TRBV7-9 and TRBJ2-7, is as follows: DTGVSQNPRHKITKRGQNVTFRCDPISEHNRLYWYRQTLGQGPEFLTYFQNEAQLEKSRLLSDRFSAERPKGSFSTLEIQRTEQGDSAMYLCASSLGGVRQYFGPGTRLTVT.

The chain joins TRBV7-6 to TRBJ2-2, with D possibly TRBD2 on 6 matching bases. Germline V gene data show CDR1 as SGHVS and CDR2 as FNYEAQ. This CDR3 spans 14 amino acids. The V gene lost 2 bases and the J gene lost 6 bases, with 10 bases spanning the gap. CDR3 nucleotide sequence: TGTGCCAGCAGCTTAAGCAGGGAGGCCGGGGAGCTGTTTTTT. Translating gives CASSLSREAGELFF. Complete variable domain (other parts from reference TRBV7-6 and TRBJ2-2): GAGVSQSPRYKVTKRGQDVALRCDPISGHVSLYWYRQALGQGPEFLTYFNYEAQQDKSGLPNDRFSAERPEGSISTLTIQRTEQRDSAMYRCASSLSREAGELFFGEGSRLTVL.

The chain couples TRBV10-1 to TRBJ2-7; tentative D call: TRBD2 (7 bases). This CDR3 has 13 residues. CDR1 and CDR2 (germline): WNHNN, SYGVQD (reference sequence). The V end was cut by 9 bases, the J end by 4 bases, with 16 bases between. As DNA, the CDR3 is TGCGCCAGGCGAATAGGGGGGGAGTACGAGCAGTACTTC. This translates into CARRIGGEYEQYF.

This chain connects TRBV28 to TRBJ2-7, with 10 positions matching TRBD1. The V gene's germline CDR1 is MDHEN and CDR2 SYDVKM. Unmatched junction bases numbered 8, after V lost 6 bases and J lost 3 bases. The CDR3 has 15 amino acids. DNA for the CDR3: TGTGCCAGCAGACCCCCGGGACAGGGGATCTACGAGCAGTACTTC. Translated, it gives CASRPPGQGIYEQYF.

This chain connects TRBV7-2 to TRBJ1-3; possibly TRBD1 for D (5 bases). This CDR3 is built from 13 residues. Per germline, CDR1 SGHTA and CDR2 FQGNSA. Trimming cost V 5 bases and J 9 bases, with 14 bases left between them. The CDR3 here is CASSEIGGGTIYF. For the CDR3, the DNA is TGTGCCAGCAGCGAAATTGGGGGAGGCACCATATATTTT. Complete variable domain (other parts from reference TRBV7-2 and TRBJ1-3): GAGVSQSPSNKVTEKGKDVELRCDPISGHTALYWYRQSLGQGLEFLIYFQGNSAPDKSGLPSDRFSAERTGGSVSTLTIQRTQQEDSAVYLCASSEIGGGTIYFGEGSWLTVV.

This chain connects TRBV28 to TRBJ2-1; maybe TRBD2 (5 bases). V was pared by 7 bases and J by 7 bases, with 14 bases between. This CDR3 has 13 residues. The germline CDR1 and CDR2 sequences are MDHEN and SYDVKM. Here the CDR3 reads CASTRAFRNEQFF. The CDR3 nucleotides read TGTGCCAGCACGAGGGCGTTCAGGAATGAGCAGTTCTTC.

The chain recombines TRBV28 with TRBJ1-5; 7 bases match TRBD1. J gave up 4 bases and V 6 bases, and 9 bases lay outside the gene matches. CDR1 and CDR2 from the germline V gene are MDHEN and SYDVKM. This CDR3 region has 15 residues. The CDR3, as DNA: TGTGCCAGCAGCCGAGGGGGCAGGAAGAATCAGCCCCAGCATTTT. It translates to CASSRGGRKNQPQHF.

This clone has just one count. The chain uses TRBV9 and TRBJ2-2; 10 bases align to TRBD2. This CDR3 has 16 residues. Germline V gene lookup returns CDR1 SGDLS and CDR2 YYNGEE. V dropped 5 bases and J dropped 5; count of bases not matched to a gene: 9. The CDR3 here is CASSYHSGGRTGELFF. DNA of the CDR3: TGTGCCAGCAGTTACCATAGCGGGGGGAGGACCGGGGAGCTGTTTTTT.

This chain links TRBV5-6 with TRBJ2-5; D unclear. The germline V gene has CDR1 SGHDT and CDR2 YYEEEE. This CDR3 is built from 13 residues. V was trimmed by 4 bases and J by 5 bases, leaving 12 bases between them. In nucleotides, the CDR3 is TGTGCCAGCAGCATGGGGATGGGGGAGACCCAGTACTTC. This encodes CASSMGMGETQYF.

The chain carries TRBV7-9 and TRBJ2-7; D is unclear. This CDR3 spans 16 amino acids. V lost 5 bases and J lost 2, with 19 bases in between. Germline lookup yields CDR1 SEHNR and CDR2 FQNEAQ (reference sequence). The CDR3 region is CASSPLALTATYEQYF. The DNA for the CDR3 is TGTGCCAGCAGCCCTCTCGCCTTGACCGCTACCTACGAGCAGTACTTC.

This sequence joins TRBV7-2 and TRBJ2-7; 9 nucleotides agree with TRBD1. The germline gives CDR1 SGHTA, CDR2 FQGNSA. With 3 bases clipped from V and 2 bases from J, the junction kept 2 bases outside the gene matches. There are 14 residues in the CDR3. In nucleotides, the CDR3 is TGTGCCAGCAGCTTGGGACAGGGAACCTACGAGCAGTACTTC. Translation gives CASSLGQGTYEQYF.

The chain is built from TRBV5-1 and TRBJ2-7; 13 nucleotides line up with TRBD2. The V gene end was trimmed by 0 bases and the J gene end by 5 bases; junction bases not matched to a gene: 11. CDR3 length: 18 residues. Germline CDR1 and CDR2: SGHRS and YFSETQ. CDR3 nucleotide sequence: TGCGCCAGCAGCTTGGGAGGGGACTGGGGACTAGCGGGAAACGAGCAGTACTTC. It is translated as CASSLGGDWGLAGNEQYF.

The gene calls are TRBV4-3 and TRBJ2-3; 11 bases match TRBD1. This CDR3 has 15 residues. Germline values: CDR1 LGHNA, CDR2 YSLEER. After removal of 3 bases from V and 5 bases from J, the junction contained 4 bases not matched to a gene. The CDR3 is CASSQEDRGRDTQYF. CDR3 coding DNA: TGCGCCAGCAGCCAGGAGGACAGGGGGCGAGATACGCAGTATTTT.

This clone was found once. The chain joins TRBV28 to TRBJ2-4; 14 nucleotides match TRBD2. V lost 4 bases and J lost 8; bases outside the gene matches: 16. Germline lookup yields CDR1 MDHEN and CDR2 SYDVKM. This CDR3 comprises 19 residues. CDR3 loop: CASSYPRLAGGQDRDIQYF. DNA of the CDR3: TGTGCCAGCAGTTACCCCCGACTAGCGGGGGGGCAGGATCGAGACATTCAGTACTTC.

The chain joins TRBV19 to TRBJ2-5; maybe TRBD2 (6 bases). The CDR3 covers 13 residues. V lost 2 bases, J lost 5 bases, and 9 bases lay in between. CDR1 and CDR2 (germline): LNHDA, SQIVND (reference sequence). The CDR3 loop reads CASSIPGGETQYF. CDR3 sequence (DNA): TGTGCCAGTAGTATACCTGGGGGGGAGACCCAGTACTTC. The whole variable domain, filled in from reference TRBV19 and TRBJ2-5, reads DGGITQSPKYLFRKEGQNVTLSCEQNLNHDAMYWYRQDPGQGLRLIYYSQIVNDFQKGDIAEGYSVSREKKESFPLTVTSAQKNPTAFYLCASSIPGGETQYFGPGTRLLVL.

The chain combines TRBV29-1 with TRBJ2-1; D is possibly TRBD2 (6 bases). CDR3 size: 12 residues. Germline assignment: CDR1 SQVTM and CDR2 ANQGSEA. Trimming cost V 6 bases and J 4 bases, with 10 bases left between them. The chain's CDR3 is CSVVEGYNEQFF. As DNA, the CDR3 is TGCAGCGTCGTGGAGGGTTACAATGAGCAGTTCTTC.

V gene TRBV7-2 combines with J gene TRBJ2-7; possible D gene TRBD1, 5 bases. CDR3 length: 12 residues. V gave up 8 bases and J gave up 5 bases, with 13 bases separating them. The germline V gene encodes CDR1 SGHTA and CDR2 FQGNSA. CDR3 in DNA: TGTGCCAGCGGGGCAGGGCCCAACGAGCAGTACTTC. Translating gives CASGAGPNEQYF.

The chain employs TRBV13 and TRBJ2-3; 7 nucleotides align to TRBD2. The germline gives CDR1 PRHDT, CDR2 FYEKMQ (reference sequence). The junction had 4 bases not matched to a gene; V was cut back by 1 base and J by 6 bases. The CDR3 consists of 14 residues. CDR3 in amino acids: CASSLVLAADTQYF. CDR3 coding DNA: TGTGCCAGCAGCTTAGTCCTAGCGGCTGATACGCAGTATTTT.

This clone has only one observation. The gene calls are TRBV19 and TRBJ2-3, with D perhaps assigned TRBD1 or TRBD2 (5 bases each). The CDR3 extends over 14 amino acids. In germline, CDR1 is LNHDA, CDR2 SQIVND (reference sequence). V lost 1 base to trimming and J lost 1 base, with 6 bases between them. DNA of the CDR3: TGTGCCAGTAGTATAGTGGGACGCACAGATACGCAGTATTTT. It codes for CASSIVGRTDTQYF.

The chain employs TRBV29-1 and TRBJ2-3; 10 bases line up with TRBD2. CDR3 size: 14 residues. Germline V gene data show CDR1 as SQVTM and CDR2 as ANQGSEA. V lost 7 bases to trimming and J lost 2 bases; unmatched junction nucleotides: 6. The CDR3 loop reads CSAASGSLTDTQYF. The CDR3 DNA reads as TGCAGCGCCGCTAGCGGGAGTCTCACAGATACGCAGTATTTT.

A word on this clone: Within the sample, other DNA sequences also encode this same CDR3. The rearrangement joins TRBV5-1 to TRBJ1-1; no clear D gene. V lost 5 bases, J lost 1 base, and 3 bases lay in between. From germline, CDR1 is SGHRS and CDR2 YFSETQ. The CDR3 consists of 11 residues. The CDR3 nucleotides are TGCGCCAGCAGTACGAACACTGAAGCTTTCTTT. Its protein product is CASSTNTEAFF. Looking up the rest from reference TRBV5-1 and TRBJ1-1 gives the full variable domain: KAGVTQTPRYLIKTRGQQVTLSCSPISGHRSVSWYQQTPGQGLQFLFEYFSETQRNKGNFPGRFSGRQFSNSRSEMNVSTLELGDSALYLCASSTNTEAFFGQGTRLTVV.

The chain is built from TRBV6-5 and TRBJ1-2; D not resolved. The CDR3 is made up of 13 amino acids. Per the germline V gene, CDR1 is MNHEY and CDR2 is SVGAGI. Trimming took off 8 bases at V and 2 bases at J, with 12 bases between the two ends. Here the CDR3 DNA reads TGTGCCAGCTATGACACCTCCAACTATGGCTACACCTTC. This gives the protein CASYDTSNYGYTF.

The chain has TRBV7-7 and TRBJ2-5; D is ambiguous. The CDR3 has 15 amino acids. The germline CDR1 and CDR2 sequences are SSHAT and FNYEAQ (reference sequence). V was pared by 2 bases and J by 5 bases, with 15 bases between. Here the CDR3 DNA reads TGTGCCAGCAGCTTAACGGCAGAACTGGGGGAGACCCAGTACTTC. This encodes CASSLTAELGETQYF.

The chain links TRBV4-1 to TRBJ2-4; D is uncertain. The CDR3 loop spans 13 amino acids. V was pared by 2 bases and J by 5 bases, with 7 bases between. Germline CDR1 MGHRA, CDR2 YSYEKL. The CDR3 DNA is TGCGCCAGCAGCCAACCTAAGGAAAACATTCAGTACTTC. Its protein product is CASSQPKENIQYF.